This T cell receptor (beta chain) was captured by sequencing in a study of technical replicates of blood from a few donors. Using immunoSEQ multiplex PCR, the repertoire was profiled, and TCRdb retains in-frame clones only, with some absent. The table lists more than 70,000 clones, approximately 93% of them singletons. CDR1 is MDHEN, CDR2 SYDVKM, per germline. The CDR3 length is 14 residues. Sample: T cells isolated from PBMCs. The TCR originated in a human donor in good health. This chain connects TRBV28 to TRBJ2-3, with D possibly TRBD1 on 6 matching bases. DNA of the CDR3: TGTGCAACCGATGAACCAACAGGGACAGATACGCAGTATTTT. Translation: CATDEPTGTDTQYF.